The source of this T cell receptor (beta chain) is a study of blood T cell repertoires in COVID-19. Study information: PBMCs, B-cell-depleted T cells, or T cells provided the cDNA or gDNA that made up the material.

Deletions cut 3 bases from V and 1 base from J, with 10 bases between. This CDR3 spans 14 amino acids. Germline values: CDR1 SGDLS, CDR2 YYNGEE. In the original workflow: Amplification of reference gene primers was used by the study to estimate nucleated cell counts. The protocol was immunoSEQ multiplex PCR, while the TCRdb copy is restricted to in-frame clones and leaves out a portion. V, J and clone size were drawn from that table, and D and trimming were deduced from the DNA. The table lists some 70,000 clones, approximately 88% of them singletons. This clone was observed a handful of times. The rearrangement links TRBV9 to TRBJ1-2, with D maybe TRBD1 (6 bases). The sample was peripheral blood. The TCR originated in a woman in her 70s with acute or convalescent COVID-19. CDR3 residues: CASSAGTLNYGYTF. The CDR3 DNA reads as TGTGCCAGCAGCGCCGGGACACTTAACTATGGCTACACCTTC.